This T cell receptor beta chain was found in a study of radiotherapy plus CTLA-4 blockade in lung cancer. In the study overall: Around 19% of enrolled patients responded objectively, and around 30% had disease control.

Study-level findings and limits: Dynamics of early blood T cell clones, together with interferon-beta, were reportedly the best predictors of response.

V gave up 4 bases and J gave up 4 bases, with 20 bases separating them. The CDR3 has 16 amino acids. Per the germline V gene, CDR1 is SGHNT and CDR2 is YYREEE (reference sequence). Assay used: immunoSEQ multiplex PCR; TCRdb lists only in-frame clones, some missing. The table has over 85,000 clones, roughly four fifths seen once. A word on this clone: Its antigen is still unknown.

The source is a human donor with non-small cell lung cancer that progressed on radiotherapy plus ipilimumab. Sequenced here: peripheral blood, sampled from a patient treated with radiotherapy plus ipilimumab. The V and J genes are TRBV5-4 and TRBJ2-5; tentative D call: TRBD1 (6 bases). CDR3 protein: CASSPRAGVVGETQYF. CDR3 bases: TGTGCCAGCAGCCCACGGGCAGGGGTGGTCGGAGAGACCCAGTACTTC.